The present T cell receptor (beta chain) was sequenced within a study of neurological immune-mediated disorders. Over 190 million TCR-beta sequences from 15-18 subjects came from every sequencing run. One entry per CDR3 protein results from TCRdb running MiXCR on the 5' RACE reads. The sample holds tens of thousands of distinct CDR3 sequences, about 3.7% seen once. This clonotype has at least ten counts. The CDR3 sequence is 16 residues long. With 5 bases removed from V and 3 bases from J, the gap between germline ends came to 20 bases. Germline V gene lookup returns CDR1 ENHRY and CDR2 SYGVKD. V usage is TRBV10-3 and J usage is TRBJ2-7, with D tentatively TRBD1 or TRBD2 (7 bases each). The receptor comes from a man aged 40-49 years with multiple sclerosis. Sequences were obtained from PBMCs. CDR3 bases: TGTGCCATCAGTTCCTCAGGGGGGGACCTGGGCTACGAGCAGTACTTC. This encodes CAISSSGGDLGYEQYF.